This record concerns one T cell receptor (beta chain) sequence. Its target is not known. This entry belongs to a study of T cell responses to AZD1222 COVID-19 vaccine. Overall study results and limits: The donor cohort was predominantly white British with a female majority, and clonal diversity may have been underestimated.

Germline V gene sequence: CDR1 KGHSH, CDR2 LQKENI. This CDR3 spans 16 amino acids. Trimming took 0 bases from V and 5 from J; bases not matched to a gene: 9. Clones were read by immunoSEQ multiplex PCR, and TCRdb kept only the in-frame ones, dropping some. This sample carries about 220,000 clones, about 93% of them seen once, and the ten largest clones take about 1%. The receptor was isolated from an adult in good health. V gene TRBV18 combines with J gene TRBJ1-1; 7 nucleotides match TRBD1. Specimen: peripheral blood, collected on day 0 of MenACWY control vaccination. CDR3: CASSPPQTGALTEAFF. As DNA, the CDR3 is TGTGCCAGCTCACCACCGCAAACAGGGGCGTTAACTGAAGCTTTCTTT.